The clone carrying this T cell receptor (beta chain) was found many times. Its antigen is not identified. This CDR3 is 16 amino acids long. CDR1 is LGHNA, CDR2 YSLEER, per germline. V was shortened by 0 bases and J by 9 bases, with 17 bases between the two germline ends. This sample was included in a study of T cell repertoires in cytomegalovirus infection. MiXCR, applied by TCRdb to the reads, yields one record per CDR3 protein. The sample contains about 920,000 distinct CDR3 sequences, about 33% of which appear only once. The rearrangement uses TRBV4-3 and TRBJ2-2; D unresolved. This material consisted of cultured CD8+ T cells from PBMCs, taken from culture after CMV antigen stimulation. This TCR was sampled from a human donor in good health (CMV status not recorded). Some clones in this sample may be carry-over from other donors' samples. CDR3 DNA sequence: TGCGCCAGCAGCCAAGATAGGGCAGCTGCGTCCCGGGAGCTGTTTTTT. It codes for CASSQDRAAASRELFF.